These 21 T cell receptor beta chains came from one sample sequenced in a study of T cell repertoires in ileal Crohn's disease. Clones were read by immunoSEQ multiplex PCR, and TCRdb kept only the in-frame ones, dropping some. The table records thousands of clones, 83% of them present only once. The sample consisted of ileal tissue. Receptors were obtained from an adult with Crohn's disease.

This chain links TRBV6-5 with TRBJ1-1; D is unclear. Trimming removed 9 bases at V and 2 bases at J, with 13 bases between. CDR3 length: 13 residues. CDR1 and CDR2 (germline): MNHEY, SVGAGI. The CDR3 nucleotides are TGTGCCAGTGCTGACTACGTCAACACTGAAGCTTTCTTT. This sequence encodes CASADYVNTEAFF.

The chain uses TRBV5-6 and TRBJ2-1; TRBD2 is a possible D gene (5 bases). V lost 4 bases and J 3 bases, leaving 14 bases between the germline ends. Germline-derived CDR1 and CDR2 are SGHDT and YYEEEE. The CDR3 is 15 residues long. CDR3: CASSLSLGLYNEQFF. The DNA for the CDR3 is TGTGCCAGCAGCCTCTCTTTAGGACTCTACAATGAGCAGTTCTTC.

The rearrangement uses TRBV10-3 and TRBJ2-7, with 9 bases identical to TRBD2. After removal of 3 bases from V and 0 bases from J, the junction contained 3 bases not matched to a gene. This CDR3 is 15 amino acids long. The V gene's germline CDR1 is ENHRY and CDR2 SYGVKD. The CDR3 region is CAISDSGRSSYEQYF. The DNA for the CDR3 is TGTGCCATCAGTGACAGCGGGAGGTCCTCCTACGAGCAGTACTTC.

V and J are TRBV2 and TRBJ2-5; D remains ambiguous. The CDR3 has 13 amino acids. Germline values: CDR1 SNHLY, CDR2 FYNNEI. V lost 3 bases and J 3 bases, leaving 8 bases between the germline ends. Written as DNA, the CDR3 is TGTGCCAGCAGTGAGGGCAGGAAAGAGACCCAGTACTTC. Translated, it gives CASSEGRKETQYF.

V usage is TRBV28 and J usage is TRBJ1-2; the D is unclear. Between the trimmed V and J ends, which lost 3 bases and 4 bases, there was a span of 6 bases. The V gene's germline CDR1 is MDHEN and CDR2 SYDVKM. The CDR3 is 12 amino acids. The CDR3 region is CASSLRAYGYTF. The DNA for the CDR3 is TGTGCCAGCAGTTTGCGGGCCTATGGCTACACCTTC.

In this sample, this clone turned up once. This chain joins TRBV14 and TRBJ2-4; the match to TRBD1 covers 9 bases. CDR1 and CDR2 (germline): SGHDN, FVKESK. Trimming cost V 4 bases and J 2 bases; bases outside gene matches: 6. The CDR3 runs 16 residues. CDR3 region: CASSRTGGPTKNIQYF. The CDR3 DNA reads TGTGCCAGCAGCCGAACAGGGGGCCCGACCAAAAACATTCAGTACTTC. Combining the CDR3 with reference TRBV14 and TRBJ2-4 gives the whole variable domain EAGVTQFPSHSVIEKGQTVTLRCDPISGHDNLYWYRRVMGKEIKFLLHFVKESKQDESGMPNNRFLAERTGGTYSTLKVQPAELEDSGVYFCASSRTGGPTKNIQYFGAGTRLSVL.

The J gene is TRBJ1-5, the V gene TRBV27; 8 bases fit TRBD1. The CDR3 is 14 amino acids. V was pared by 8 bases and J by 3 bases, with 6 bases of the junction left unmatched. Germline V lookup: CDR1 MNHEY, CDR2 SMNVEV (reference sequence). DNA of the CDR3: TGTGCCAGCCGAAGACAGGGGATCAATCAGCCCCAGCATTTT. The encoded protein is CASRRQGINQPQHF.

This clone occurred once. The gene calls are TRBV2 and TRBJ1-3; the D gene is possibly TRBD1 (5 bases). The length of the CDR3 is 13 residues. Germline-derived CDR1 and CDR2 are SNHLY and FYNNEI. V dropped 7 bases and J dropped 4 bases, with 11 bases sitting between them. In DNA form, the CDR3 reads TGTGCCAGCATCCGGACACAAGGAAACACCATATATTTT. Translated, it gives CASIRTQGNTIYF.

The V and J genes are TRBV18 and TRBJ1-5, with 9 positions matching TRBD1. This CDR3 spans 18 amino acids. Germline CDR1 and CDR2: KGHSH and LQKENI. With V trimmed by 0 bases and J by 4 bases, 10 bases remained unmatched. CDR3 in amino acids: CASSPPQQGALRNQPQHF. For the CDR3, the DNA is TGTGCCAGCTCACCACCGCAACAGGGGGCTTTACGGAATCAGCCCCAGCATTTT.

The rearrangement links TRBV10-3 to TRBJ1-5; maybe TRBD1 (6 bases). Trimming left V 3 bases short and J 0 bases short, with 9 bases between. The CDR3 has 15 residues. Germline V gene lookup returns CDR1 ENHRY and CDR2 SYGVKD. CDR3 protein: CAISDTGNSNQPQHF. CDR3 in DNA: TGTGCCATCAGTGATACAGGGAATAGCAATCAGCCCCAGCATTTT.

V usage is TRBV5-1 and J usage is TRBJ2-5; the match to TRBD2 covers 13 bases. The tail of the sequence fits TRBJ2-7 better, so the J call may be wrong. CDR1 SGHRS and CDR2 YFSETQ come from the germline V gene. This CDR3 region has 19 residues. CDR3 bases: TGCGCCAGCAGCTTCTGGACTAGCGGGAGCGACGGCGCCCTCTACGAGCAGTACTTC. The encoded protein is CASSFWTSGSDGALYEQYF.

DNA of the CDR3: TGTGCCAGCAGCTTAGCAGGGGGCTCGGGCTATGGCTACACCTTC. The encoded protein is CASSLAGGSGYGYTF. The chain employs TRBV7-9 and TRBJ1-2; 7 bases agree with TRBD1. V was pared by 0 bases and J by 4 bases, with 5 bases of the junction left unmatched. This CDR3 is built from 15 residues. Germline lookup yields CDR1 SEHNR and CDR2 FQNEAQ (reference sequence).

This clone has just one count. The rearrangement links TRBV14 to TRBJ2-2; 9 bases are shared with TRBD1. V was pared by 6 bases and J by 5 bases, with 10 bases of the junction left unmatched. The length of the CDR3 is 16 residues. The V gene's germline CDR1 is SGHDN and CDR2 FVKESK. The CDR3 loop is CASRGWDRVWTGELFF. CDR3 coding DNA: TGTGCCAGCAGGGGCTGGGACAGGGTGTGGACCGGGGAGCTGTTTTTT.

V and J are TRBV7-9 and TRBJ2-3; perhaps TRBD1 as D (6 bases). Germline V gene lookup returns CDR1 SEHNR and CDR2 FQNEAQ (reference sequence). V was clipped by 0 bases and J by 7 bases, with 14 bases between them. This CDR3 region has 15 residues. DNA for the CDR3: TGTGCCAGCAGCTTAGCCCCCAGGGGATTAAATACGCAGTATTTT. Its protein is CASSLAPRGLNTQYF.

V gene TRBV6-5 combines with J gene TRBJ2-7, with 8 bases matching TRBD1. V trimming: 7 bases; J trimming: 7 bases; junction bases outside the gene matches: 6. In germline, CDR1 is MNHEY, CDR2 SVGAGI. CDR3 length equals 12 residues. The CDR3 reads CASTDRVGEQYF. The CDR3 bases are TGTGCCAGCACGGACAGGGTTGGAGAGCAGTACTTC.

The chain joins TRBV9 to TRBJ2-1; D gene ambiguous. Trimming shortened V by 0 bases and J by 0 bases, and 13 bases separated the two germline ends. The germline CDR1 and CDR2 sequences are SGDLS and YYNGEE. The CDR3 contains 17 residues. The CDR3 sequence: CASSVVGDLSSYNEQFF. Here the CDR3 DNA reads TGTGCCAGCAGCGTAGTAGGAGACTTAAGCTCCTACAATGAGCAGTTCTTC.

A single count supports this clone. V and J are TRBV7-9 and TRBJ2-1; D is uncertain. Germline loops: CDR1 SEHNR, CDR2 FQNEAQ (reference sequence). The CDR3 totals 11 residues. The V end was cut by 5 bases, the J end by 8 bases, with 7 bases between. CDR3 loop: CASSGADEQFF. CDR3 DNA sequence: TGTGCCAGCAGCGGTGCGGATGAGCAGTTCTTC.

V usage is TRBV30 and J usage is TRBJ2-1; 13 bases agree with TRBD2. V was clipped by 0 bases and J by 3 bases; unmatched bases: 5. The CDR3 totals 17 residues. Germline loops: CDR1 GTSNPN, CDR2 SVGIG (reference sequence). The CDR3, as DNA: TGTGCCTGGAGTGTTCAGACTAGCGGGAGGTTCTACAATGAGCAGTTCTTC. It translates to CAWSVQTSGRFYNEQFF.

The chain combines TRBV28 with TRBJ2-7, with D perhaps TRBD1 (6 bases). Trimming shortened V by 8 bases and J by 0 bases, and 20 bases separated the two germline ends. Germline V CDR1 and CDR2: MDHEN, SYDVKM. This CDR3 contains 16 residues. The chain's CDR3 is CASCSEMDSHSYEQYF. The CDR3 nucleotides read TGTGCCAGCTGTTCGGAAATGGACAGCCACTCCTACGAGCAGTACTTC.

V is TRBV28 and J is TRBJ2-1; D perhaps matches TRBD2 (6 bases). Between the trimmed V and J ends, which lost 3 bases and 5 bases, there was a span of 8 bases. The CDR3 has 13 residues. The germline V gene encodes CDR1 MDHEN and CDR2 SYDVKM. The CDR3 nucleotides read TGTGCCAGCAGTTTCGCGGGAAACAATGAGCAGTTCTTC. Protein product: CASSFAGNNEQFF.

CDR3 loop: CASTRGTGSYNEQFF. For the CDR3, the DNA is TGTGCCAGCACCAGGGGGACAGGGAGCTACAATGAGCAGTTCTTC. The chain employs TRBV6-1 and TRBJ2-1; 9 bases are a match to TRBD1. Germline V gene sequence: CDR1 MNHNS, CDR2 SASEGT. Germline trimming cut 7 bases from V and 3 bases from J; bases unmatched to any gene: 7. The CDR3 is 15 amino acids.